The T cell receptor (beta chain) under discussion was sequenced for a study of blood T cell repertoires in COVID-19. The germline CDR1 and CDR2 sequences are KGHDR and SFDVKD. V gave up 3 bases and J gave up 8 bases, with 18 bases separating them. The CDR3 is 16 residues long. Using immunoSEQ multiplex PCR, the repertoire was profiled, and TCRdb retains in-frame clones only, with some absent. The repertoire consists of about 150,000 clones, with over 75% occurring once and the leading ten covering 13%. The chain recombines TRBV24-1 with TRBJ2-2; D unclear. This TCR was recovered from a man aged 55 to 70 with active or convalescent COVID-19. The sequenced sample consisted of peripheral blood. CDR3: CATSDVTPESGGELFF. CDR3 coding DNA: TGTGCCACCAGTGATGTTACTCCCGAGTCCGGTGGGGAGCTGTTTTTT.